The present entry profiles one T cell receptor (beta chain) with its context. Its cognate antigen is unknown. The CDR3 has 16 residues. V gave up 3 bases and J gave up 3 bases, with 17 bases separating them. Per germline, CDR1 MDHEN and CDR2 SYDVKM. The source of the sample is a study of response to subunit inactivated influenza vaccine. Study results and caveats: With each seasonal influenza vaccination, the authors suggested, few new T cells are recruited.

TCRdb recomputed calls from the RT-PCR reads with MiXCR, one row per CDR3 protein. Seen here are around 190,000 distinct CDR3 sequences, 9.2% observed once, and the top ten hold roughly 10%. The chain couples TRBV28 to TRBJ1-1; possibly TRBD1 for D (6 bases). The starting material was non-naive T cells sorted from PBMCs, obtained on the day of vaccination. This sequence was found in a man aged 45-60 years who received an inactivated influenza vaccine. The CDR3 protein is CASSFGLGAMDTEAFF. The CDR3 DNA is TGTGCCAGCAGTTTTGGTTTGGGGGCGATGGACACTGAAGCTTTCTTT.